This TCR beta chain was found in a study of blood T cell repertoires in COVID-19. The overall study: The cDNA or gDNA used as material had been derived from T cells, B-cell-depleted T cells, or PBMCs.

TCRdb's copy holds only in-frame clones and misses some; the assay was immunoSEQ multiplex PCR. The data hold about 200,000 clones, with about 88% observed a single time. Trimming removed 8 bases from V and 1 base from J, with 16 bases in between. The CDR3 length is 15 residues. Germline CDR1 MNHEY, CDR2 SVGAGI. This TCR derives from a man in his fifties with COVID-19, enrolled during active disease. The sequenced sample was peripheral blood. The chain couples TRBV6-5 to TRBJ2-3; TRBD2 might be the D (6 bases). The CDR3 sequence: CASPKFGTGTDTQYF. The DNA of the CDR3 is TGTGCCAGCCCAAAGTTTGGGACTGGCACAGATACGCAGTATTTT.